Each of the 29 T cell receptor beta chains below was sequenced from the same sample in a study of T-cell reconstitution after alpha-beta-depleted transplantation in children. Unique molecular identifiers were incorporated into the prepared TCRbeta library. TCRdb ran MiXCR on the PCR reads and lists one entry per CDR3 protein. The sample includes around 580,000 distinct CDR3 sequences, over 20% of them seen just once. The starting material was PBMCs, obtained before TCRalphabeta/CD19-depleted stem cell transplant. Receptors were obtained from a boy in the first two years of life with Wiskott-Aldrich syndrome, due to receive a stem cell transplant.

This clonotype was counted only a few times. The chain uses TRBV3-1 and TRBJ2-5; D is ambiguous. The CDR3 length is 12 residues. Deletions cut 8 bases from V and 4 bases from J, with 11 bases between. Germline values: CDR1 LGHDT, CDR2 YNNKEL (reference sequence). The CDR3 DNA is TGTGCCAGCGGCAGTGTTGGAGAGACCCAGTACTTC. It is translated as CASGSVGETQYF.

In this sample, this clonotype turned up a few times. The rearrangement links TRBV9 to TRBJ2-1; 11 nucleotides agree with TRBD2. Germline V gene lookup returns CDR1 SGDLS and CDR2 YYNGEE. This CDR3 region has 16 residues. The ends lost 4 bases at V and 8 bases at J; junction bases unmatched: 11. The CDR3: CASSLRLAGLGDEQFF. The CDR3 nucleotides are TGTGCCAGCAGCCTCCGACTAGCGGGACTTGGTGATGAGCAGTTCTTC.

There are a few counts of this clonotype. The rearrangement uses TRBV5-1 and TRBJ2-7; 15 bases map to TRBD2. V shed 0 bases, J shed 7 bases, and the junction held 11 bases outside the gene matches. CDR3 length: 18 amino acids. The germline CDR1 and CDR2 sequences are SGHRS and YFSETQ. The CDR3 protein is CASSLAGPSGLAGGEQYF. In DNA, the CDR3 is TGCGCCAGCAGCTTGGCCGGTCCTTCGGGACTAGCGGGAGGTGAGCAGTACTTC. Combining the CDR3 with reference TRBV5-1 and TRBJ2-7 gives the whole variable domain KAGVTQTPRYLIKTRGQQVTLSCSPISGHRSVSWYQQTPGQGLQFLFEYFSETQRNKGNFPGRFSGRQFSNSRSEMNVSTLELGDSALYLCASSLAGPSGLAGGEQYFGPGTRLTVT.

This chain connects TRBV29-1 to TRBJ1-1, with D maybe TRBD1 (6 bases). V lost 6 bases and J 2 bases, leaving 28 bases between the germline ends. The CDR3 is 18 residues long. CDR1 SQVTM and CDR2 ANQGSEA come from the germline V gene. The CDR3 nucleotides are TGCAGCGTGACGGGATGGGGGGGCGGACAACAAGCTAACACTGAAGCTTTCTTT. Its translation: CSVTGWGGGQQANTEAFF.

This chain links TRBV7-9 with TRBJ2-1, with D hard to call. Germline V gives CDR1 SEHNR, CDR2 FQNEAQ (reference sequence). The length of the CDR3 is 12 residues. Trimming removed 2 bases at V and 8 bases at J, with 7 bases between. The DNA of the CDR3 is TGTGCCAGCAGCTTAAAGATACATGAGCAGTTCTTC. Translated: CASSLKIHEQFF. Using reference TRBV7-9 and TRBJ2-1 for the parts outside the CDR3, the full variable domain is DTGVSQNPRHKITKRGQNVTFRCDPISEHNRLYWYRQTLGQGPEFLTYFQNEAQLEKSRLLSDRFSAERPKGSFSTLEIQRTEQGDSAMYLCASSLKIHEQFFGPGTRLTVL.

The chain links TRBV14 to TRBJ2-6; D remains unclear. V lost 2 bases to trimming and J lost 0 bases, with 2 bases between them. The V gene's germline CDR1 is SGHDN and CDR2 FVKESK. The CDR3 extends over 14 amino acids. The CDR3 coding sequence is TGTGCCAGCAGCCAACTCTCTGGGGCCAACGTCCTGACTTTC. Amino acid sequence: CASSQLSGANVLTF.

V is TRBV18 and J is TRBJ2-3; D unresolved. The CDR3 has 15 amino acids. CDR1 and CDR2 (germline): KGHSH, LQKENI. Between the trimmed V and J ends, which lost 3 bases and 2 bases, there was a span of 12 bases. CDR3 amino acids: CASSPFLDATDTQYF. The CDR3, as DNA: TGTGCCAGCTCACCTTTCTTGGACGCCACAGATACGCAGTATTTT.

This clonotype was detected a few times. J is TRBJ2-5 and V is TRBV5-1; 9 bases line up with TRBD2. This CDR3 comprises 15 residues. V shed 8 bases, J shed 3 bases, and the junction held 11 bases outside the gene matches. Germline CDR1 is SGHRS and CDR2 is YFSETQ. CDR3 DNA: TGCGCCAGTCATCATAGCGGGAGAAACAAAGAGACCCAGTACTTC. The encoded protein is CASHHSGRNKETQYF. Filled out from reference TRBV5-1 and TRBJ2-5, the complete variable domain reads KAGVTQTPRYLIKTRGQQVTLSCSPISGHRSVSWYQQTPGQGLQFLFEYFSETQRNKGNFPGRFSGRQFSNSRSEMNVSTLELGDSALYLCASHHSGRNKETQYFGPGTRLLVL.

This clonotype was observed a few times. The chain combines TRBV7-8 with TRBJ2-2; no reliable D call. Between the trimmed V and J ends, which lost 0 bases and 0 bases, there was a span of 8 bases. In germline, CDR1 is SGHVS, CDR2 FQNEAQ. The CDR3 spans 16 residues. The CDR3: CASSLAGSSNTGELFF. DNA for the CDR3: TGTGCCAGCAGCTTAGCGGGCAGTTCGAACACCGGGGAGCTGTTTTTT.

V and J are TRBV2 and TRBJ2-2; 8 nucleotides match TRBD1. The germline V gene has CDR1 SNHLY and CDR2 FYNNEI. The CDR3 is 15 residues long. V lost 6 bases, J lost 4 bases, and 7 bases stayed unmatched. CDR3 DNA: TGTGCCAGCAGGAAGGACAGGGCTGGCACCGGGGAGCTGTTTTTT. Its translation is CASRKDRAGTGELFF.

This clonotype occurred a few times. This chain joins TRBV5-1 and TRBJ2-1; TRBD2 might be the D (6 bases). There are 14 residues in the CDR3. The V and J ends lost 3 bases and 9 bases respectively, with 16 bases between them. CDR1 and CDR2 (germline): SGHRS, YFSETQ. This CDR3 reads CASSSESFSGEQFF. CDR3 in DNA: TGCGCCAGCAGCTCTGAATCCTTTAGCGGTGAGCAGTTCTTC. Supplemented by reference TRBV5-1 and TRBJ2-1, the full variable domain reads KAGVTQTPRYLIKTRGQQVTLSCSPISGHRSVSWYQQTPGQGLQFLFEYFSETQRNKGNFPGRFSGRQFSNSRSEMNVSTLELGDSALYLCASSSESFSGEQFFGPGTRLTVL.

This clonotype was seen more than once but under ten times. The genes are TRBV6-4 and TRBJ2-7; 8 nucleotides match TRBD2. In germline, CDR1 is MRHNA, CDR2 SNTAGT. V was clipped by 3 bases and J by 6 bases; unmatched bases: 1. This CDR3 has 12 amino acids. The CDR3 DNA sequence: TGTGCCAGCAGTGATCGGGGGGGCGAGCAGTACTTC. Its protein product is CASSDRGGEQYF.

The chain is built from TRBV11-1 and TRBJ2-2, with 10 positions matching TRBD2. V lost 2 bases and J lost 5; bases outside the gene matches: 11. The CDR3 is made up of 18 amino acids. The germline gives CDR1 SGHAT, CDR2 FQDESV (reference sequence). Here the CDR3 reads CASSLNFELAGFTGELFF. DNA of the CDR3: TGTGCCAGCAGCTTAAATTTTGAACTAGCGGGATTTACCGGGGAGCTGTTTTTT.

This clonotype was seen more than once but under ten times. This chain joins TRBV14 and TRBJ1-4; D gene unclear. Germline V lookup: CDR1 SGHDN, CDR2 FVKESK. V was pared by 1 base and J by 2 bases, with 8 bases between. The CDR3 extends over 15 amino acids. CDR3 in amino acids: CASSQVGRTNEKLFF. CDR3 nucleotide sequence: TGTGCCAGCAGCCAAGTGGGAAGGACTAATGAAAAACTGTTTTTT.

The genes are TRBV12-3 or TRBV12-4 and TRBJ2-7; D gene unclear. Trimming stripped 4 bases from V and 6 bases from J, with 10 bases between. The CDR3 spans 12 residues. For the CDR3, the DNA is TGTGCCAGCAGTTCAATCGTCGTCGAGCAGTACTTC. Its protein is CASSSIVVEQYF.

This rearrangement joins TRBV5-6 to TRBJ2-3, with TRBD2 identical over 10 bases. Germline V gene lookup returns CDR1 SGHDT and CDR2 YYEEEE. There are 16 residues in the CDR3. The V and J ends lost 4 bases and 2 bases, in that order; junction bases with no gene match: 7. The CDR3 loop is CASSPGLAYYTDTQYF. CDR3 coding DNA: TGTGCCAGCAGCCCGGGACTAGCGTATTACACAGATACGCAGTATTTT.

This clonotype was seen a few times. V is TRBV5-1 and J is TRBJ2-3; D assignment may be TRBD1 or TRBD2 (5 bases each). Trimming removed 6 bases at V and 14 bases at J, with 22 bases between. The V gene's germline CDR1 is SGHRS and CDR2 YFSETQ. CDR3 size: 13 residues. The DNA for the CDR3 is TGCGCCAGCAAATTCCGGGACCAGGGAAGGACGTATTTT. Translating gives CASKFRDQGRTYF.

This clonotype was seen more than once but under ten times. V usage is TRBV5-1 and J usage is TRBJ2-1, with D maybe TRBD2 (5 bases). In germline, CDR1 is SGHRS, CDR2 YFSETQ. The CDR3 is made up of 15 amino acids. With 3 bases removed from V and 5 bases from J, the gap between germline ends came to 15 bases. CDR3 protein: CASSSQITGNNEQFF. The CDR3 DNA sequence: TGCGCCAGCAGCTCCCAGATAACCGGGAACAATGAGCAGTTCTTC.

In DNA form, the CDR3 reads TGCGCCAGCAGCCTAATAACTAGCGGGAGGACTAACAATGAGCAGTTCTTC. Its protein product is CASSLITSGRTNNEQFF. This chain connects TRBV5-1 to TRBJ2-1, with TRBD2 matching 12 bases. Germline loops: CDR1 SGHRS, CDR2 YFSETQ. The CDR3 extends over 17 amino acids. Trimming removed 4 bases from V and 5 bases from J; junction bases left unmatched: 10.

This clonotype has only a few counts. J is TRBJ2-7 and V is TRBV27; 11 nucleotides align to TRBD1. The CDR3 spans 16 residues. Trimming cost V 4 bases and J 4 bases; bases outside gene matches: 9. The germline gives CDR1 MNHEY, CDR2 SMNVEV (reference sequence). The CDR3 DNA reads TGTGCCAGCAGTTCGCCCGGGACAGGGGGTGGGTACGAGCAGTACTTC. It yields the protein CASSSPGTGGGYEQYF.

The V and J genes are TRBV4-1 and TRBJ2-2; D uncertain. The CDR3 has 18 residues. CDR1 and CDR2 from the germline V gene are MGHRA and YSYEKL. Trimming left V 2 bases short and J 2 bases short, with 18 bases between. Here the CDR3 reads CASSQLPHQTINTGELFF. The DNA for the CDR3 is TGCGCCAGCAGCCAACTTCCCCACCAAACGATAAACACCGGGGAGCTGTTTTTT.

The V and J genes are TRBV6-2 or TRBV6-3 and TRBJ2-2; 9 nucleotides agree with TRBD1. CDR1 is MNHEY and CDR2 is SVGEGT in the germline V gene. V lost 6 bases to trimming and J lost 9 bases; unmatched junction nucleotides: 14. The CDR3 is made up of 16 amino acids. CDR3 loop: CASSSHRDRDFRELFF. Written as DNA, the CDR3 is TGTGCCAGCAGCTCCCACCGGGACAGGGACTTTAGGGAGCTGTTTTTT.

This chain uses TRBV7-2 with TRBJ2-5, with D unclear. The CDR3 is made up of 13 amino acids. Germline V gives CDR1 SGHTA, CDR2 FQGNSA. Trimming took 5 bases from V and 5 from J, leaving 12 bases between them. The CDR3 DNA is TGTGCCAGCAGCCTATACTTGGCGGAGACCCAGTACTTC. Protein: CASSLYLAETQYF. The whole variable domain, remainder taken from reference TRBV7-2 and TRBJ2-5, is GAGVSQSPSNKVTEKGKDVELRCDPISGHTALYWYRQSLGQGLEFLIYFQGNSAPDKSGLPSDRFSAERTGGSVSTLTIQRTQQEDSAVYLCASSLYLAETQYFGPGTRLLVL.

The chain couples TRBV5-1 to TRBJ2-2; D is perhaps TRBD2 (6 bases). Germline V CDR1 and CDR2: SGHRS, YFSETQ. Trimming removed 0 bases from V and 6 bases from J, with 12 bases in between. The CDR3 sequence is 15 residues long. CDR3 in amino acids: CASSLGGLLPGELFF. The DNA of the CDR3 is TGCGCCAGCAGCTTGGGGGGACTTCTACCCGGGGAGCTGTTTTTT.

This clonotype was seen many times. One junction end does not reproduce the germline sequence, and a read error may be involved. The chain couples TRBV5-1 to TRBJ1-1; D is perhaps TRBD1 (5 bases). Germline V lookup: CDR1 SGHRS, CDR2 YFSETQ. The CDR3 is made up of 14 amino acids. The CDR3 sequence is CASSFPGPNTEAFF. The CDR3, as DNA: TGTGCCAGCAGTTTTCCGGGACCGAACACTGAAGCTTTCTTT.

The table lists this clonotype with a few counts. This sequence joins TRBV20-1 and TRBJ1-5; tentatively, D is TRBD1 (5 bases). The V gene's germline CDR1 is DFQATT and CDR2 SNEGSKA (reference sequence). This CDR3 comprises 13 residues. Trimming stripped 3 bases from V and 6 bases from J, with 12 bases between. This CDR3 reads CSARGVEAQPQHF. The CDR3 bases are TGCAGTGCTAGGGGGGTGGAGGCTCAGCCCCAGCATTTT.

In its sample, this clonotype was seen a few times. The V gene is TRBV5-1, the J gene TRBJ1-2, with unresolved D. Germline CDR1 is SGHRS and CDR2 is YFSETQ. V was cut by 4 bases and J by 4 bases, with 14 bases left in between. This CDR3 contains 14 residues. CDR3 in DNA: TGCGCCAGCAGCACACAAGGACCCGGCTATGGCTACACCTTC. Translated, it gives CASSTQGPGYGYTF.

V is TRBV12-3 or TRBV12-4 and J is TRBJ1-1; no clear D. The CDR3 consists of 15 residues. V gave up 5 bases and J gave up 1 base, with 14 bases separating them. The DNA for the CDR3 is TGTGCCAGCAGTCCCCTGGGAAGCCGGAACACTGAAGCTTTCTTT. Translation: CASSPLGSRNTEAFF.

The gene calls are TRBV12-3 or TRBV12-4 and TRBJ2-5, with D perhaps assigned TRBD1 or TRBD2 (5 bases each). Trimming shortened V by 4 bases and J by 1 base, and 16 bases separated the two germline ends. This CDR3 is 16 amino acids long. This CDR3 reads CASSSPGRQLQETQYF. CDR3 DNA: TGTGCCAGCAGTTCGCCAGGGAGACAACTCCAAGAGACCCAGTACTTC.